A selection of T cell receptor beta chains follows, all from one sample in a study of PD-L1 blockade in urothelial cancer. Using immunoSEQ multiplex PCR, the repertoire was profiled, and TCRdb retains in-frame clones only, with some absent. This sample has 70,000 or so clones, with roughly nine tenths found just once. The material sequenced was PBMCs, taken around atezolizumab (anti-PD-L1) treatment. These receptors were collected from a man in his 70s with urothelial cancer. Both conserved end residues are part of each CDR3. Fields, in order: J gene, V gene, CDR3 protein.

TRBJ2-7 | TRBV28 | CASSLTGGTYEQYF
TRBJ2-1 | TRBV7-3 | CASSPGQGRDNEQFF
TRBJ2-7 | TRBV27 | CASSLRWREGYEQYF
TRBJ1-4 | TRBV9 | CASSRDRGNEKLFF
TRBJ2-7 | TRBV19 | CASSMAQNSYEQYF
TRBJ1-1 | TRBV5-1 | CASSNGDRRNTEAFF
TRBJ2-6 | TRBV28 | CASREAGTVISGANVLTF
TRBJ1-5 | TRBV15 | CATSTPGSLRQPQHF
TRBJ2-1 | TRBV27 | CASKPSGRGLEQFF
TRBJ2-1 | TRBV7-9 | CASSLGGTGEQFF
TRBJ2-3 | TRBV9 | CASSVARGGTQYF
TRBJ1-2 | TRBV28 | CASSLGALGYTF
TRBJ2-3 | TRBV4-2 | CASSQGLAANTDTQYF
TRBJ2-1 | TRBV30 | CAWVWTGGGRNEQFF
TRBJ1-1 | TRBV6-5 | CASSYWGRMNTEAFF
TRBJ2-1 | TRBV7-7 | CASSELGQSYNEQFF
TRBJ2-1 | TRBV5-4 | CASSSLGTWYEQFF
TRBJ2-4 | TRBV6-6 | CASSRTARGKNIQYF
TRBJ1-5 | TRBV28 | CASSSPQGGRNQPQHF
TRBJ1-2 | TRBV6-6 | CASRDAPGDREYGYTF
TRBJ2-7 | TRBV5-6 | CASSGGTSLQYF
TRBJ1-1 | TRBV7-8 | CASSLETIGGPNTEAFF
TRBJ2-2 | TRBV2 | CAAANSRVLFTGELFF
TRBJ1-2 | TRBV28 | CASSLVRLSYGYTF
TRBJ1-5 | TRBV6-1 | CASRQGWQPQHF
TRBJ2-7 | TRBV2 | CASMPGLAYEQYF
TRBJ1-2 | TRBV18 | CASSLGTVSANYGYTF
TRBJ2-1 | TRBV18 | CASSLADSSYNEQFF
TRBJ1-1 | TRBV5-6 | CASSVDRGTEAFF
TRBJ2-5 | TRBV7-2 | CASSLGGTVQTQYF
TRBJ2-4 | TRBV27 | CASSFTGKNIQYF
TRBJ2-1 | TRBV28 | CASSFPAGLEQFF
TRBJ2-7 | TRBV14 | CASSQVPAYEQYF
TRBJ2-5 | TRBV19 | CASSIGSGNQETQYF
TRBJ2-5 | TRBV5-6 | CASSLVGTSTRTQYF
TRBJ2-1 | TRBV28 | CASSFPGGQGRNEQFF
TRBJ2-2 | TRBV19 | CASRSDGTRGPLGTGELFF
TRBJ2-1 | TRBV29-1 | CSVPKTGLVNEQFF
TRBJ2-1 | TRBV30 | CAWRGGLVSEQFF
TRBJ2-1 | TRBV5-1 | CASSLGAGGPDEQFF